A selection of T cell receptor beta chains follows, all from one sample in a study of regulatory T cells in long-lasting Graves disease. TCRdb independently ran MiXCR on the multiplex PCR reads; one entry per CDR3 protein. The sample lists 390,000 or so distinct CDR3 sequences, about 10% occurring once. The same data also contributed to another study, on T cells in Graves' hyperthyroidism and ophthalmopathy.

The starting material was peripheral blood mononuclear cells (PBMCs), obtained at new diagnosis, from a patient treated with antithyroid drugs. These receptors originate from a woman aged 18-29 years with Graves disease. Both conserved end residues are part of each CDR3. The order of the fields is CDR3 DNA, CDR3 protein, V gene, D gene, J gene, clone size. The D gene is left open where the match is weak. Size values are once, few and many counts, or a class for expanded clones, and some rows have none.

TGTGCCAGCAGCTTAGACCGTAAACAGGGGGCTTTCTATGGCTACACCTTC	CASSLDRKQGAFYGYTF	TRBV7-8	TRBD1	TRBJ1-2	few
TGTGCCACGGGACGGACTAGCGATTTCCATGAGCAGTTCTTC	CATGRTSDFHEQFF	TRBV27	TRBD2	TRBJ2-1	many
TGTGCCAGCAGCGCCGTAAACAATGAGCAGTTCTTC	CASSAVNNEQFF	TRBV5-5	NA	TRBJ2-1	many
TGTGCCAGCAGTTCGTCCTCCCCGCAGGGAAGGCAGTTCTTC	CASSSSSPQGRQFF	TRBV12-3/TRBV12-4	NA	TRBJ2-1	NA
TGTGCCAGCAGGTCCGAGGAGGACTATGGCTACACCTTC	CASRSEEDYGYTF	TRBV12-3/TRBV12-4	NA	TRBJ1-2	NA
TGCAGTGCTAGACGGCACTGGGGGGACACCATATATTTT	CSARRHWGDTIYF	TRBV20-1	NA	TRBJ1-3	many
TGTGCCAGCAGCGTTGCACCCAGCGGGAGGGGGAACGGGGAGCTGTTTTTT	CASSVAPSGRGNGELFF	TRBV9	TRBD2	TRBJ2-2	many
TGTGCCAGCAGCTTAGCAACAGGGGGCGATACTGAAGCTTTCTTT	CASSLATGGDTEAFF	TRBV7-9	TRBD1	TRBJ1-1	few
TGTGCCAGCAGCGTCGACAGGGGCAAGGCAGAGACCCAGTACTTC	CASSVDRGKAETQYF	TRBV6-1	TRBD1	TRBJ2-5	NA
TGTGCCTGGAGGTGGGGAGGGAATATCTACGAGCAGTACTTC	CAWRWGGNIYEQYF	TRBV28	TRBD2	TRBJ2-7	NA
TGTGCCAGCAGCCCGCTAGGGATCACAGATACGCAGTATTTT	CASSPLGITDTQYF	TRBV14	NA	TRBJ2-3	NA
TGTGCCAGCAGCGGACGACTAGCCCCGTACCAAGAGACCCAGTACTTC	CASSGRLAPYQETQYF	TRBV7-9	TRBD2	TRBJ2-5	few
TGTGCCAGTAGTCGGCATAGGGGCGCGGAGTTAATGAACACTGAAGCTTTCTTT	CASSRHRGAELMNTEAFF	TRBV19	NA	TRBJ1-1	NA
TGTGCCAGCGACTCGGGGGGGACAGGGGGCGTGGATACGCAGTATTTT	CASDSGGTGGVDTQYF	TRBV12-3/TRBV12-4	TRBD1	TRBJ2-3	NA